These 11 T cell receptor beta chains share one sample of origin, sequenced in a study of technical replicates of blood from several donors. Profiling relied on immunoSEQ multiplex PCR, and the TCRdb table lists in-frame clones only, not all of them. This table has tens of thousands of clones, approximately 94% appearing once. The specimen was T cells isolated from PBMCs. These TCRs come from a human donor in good health.

The rearrangement joins TRBV6-5 to TRBJ2-1; TRBD2 matches at 15 bases. The V gene end was trimmed by 6 bases and the J gene end by 5 bases; junction bases not matched to a gene: 2. The CDR3 is 15 residues long. The germline V gene encodes CDR1 MNHEY and CDR2 SVGAGI. CDR3 amino acids: CASRGLAGGHNEQFF. The CDR3 DNA reads TGTGCCAGCAGAGGACTAGCGGGGGGGCACAATGAGCAGTTCTTC.

The chain carries TRBV25-1 and TRBJ2-1; D remains ambiguous. The germline CDR1 and CDR2 sequences are MGHDK and SYGVNS. Trimming removed 5 bases at V and 4 bases at J, with 12 bases between. CDR3 length equals 14 residues. The CDR3 DNA reads as TGTGCCAGCAGTATCTCCTCTACGTACAATGAGCAGTTCTTC. Translation: CASSISSTYNEQFF.

The chain has TRBV9 and TRBJ2-1, with TRBD2 as a possible D gene (6 bases). Trimming stripped 7 bases from V and 0 bases from J, with 8 bases between. Germline V CDR1 and CDR2: SGDLS, YYNGEE. The CDR3 extends over 13 amino acids. CDR3: CASGRGSYNEQFF. The DNA of the CDR3 is TGTGCCAGCGGGCGGGGCTCCTACAATGAGCAGTTCTTC.

The chain employs TRBV7-9 and TRBJ2-7, with 7 bases lining up with TRBD2. There are 15 residues in the CDR3. Unmatched junction bases numbered 5, after V lost 0 bases and J lost 3 bases. Germline V gene lookup returns CDR1 SEHNR and CDR2 FQNEAQ (reference sequence). The CDR3 DNA sequence: TGTGCCAGCAGCTTAGCCGAGCGGGGATACTACGAGCAGTACTTC. This sequence encodes CASSLAERGYYEQYF.

This clone has only one observation. The chain is built from TRBV29-1 and TRBJ1-4, with TRBD1 as a possible D gene (6 bases). Germline lookup yields CDR1 SQVTM and CDR2 ANQGSEA. Trimming stripped 0 bases from V and 8 bases from J, with 13 bases between. The CDR3 has 14 residues. The CDR3 region has the DNA TGCAGCGTTGAAGAAGGGGGTCTCGGGGAAAAACTGTTTTTT. Amino acids: CSVEEGGLGEKLFF.

This clone was observed a handful of times. The chain carries TRBV6-1 and TRBJ1-1, with D perhaps matching TRBD1 (6 bases). V shed 6 bases and J shed 1 base, with 12 bases lying between them. There are 14 residues in the CDR3. CDR1 is MNHNS, CDR2 SASEGT, per germline. CDR3 residues: CASSDRTQNTEAFF. The CDR3 bases are TGTGCCAGCAGCGACAGGACACAGAACACTGAAGCTTTCTTT.

V is TRBV28 and J is TRBJ2-7, with TRBD2 matching 11 bases. CDR1 and CDR2 (germline): MDHEN, SYDVKM. Trimming removed 5 bases from V and 2 bases from J; junction bases left unmatched: 5. CDR3 length equals 15 residues. In nucleotides, the CDR3 is TGTGCCAGCAGTCCTGGGACTAGCGGCCCCTACGAGCAGTACTTC. It codes for CASSPGTSGPYEQYF.

The V and J genes are TRBV19 and TRBJ2-1, with TRBD2 matching over 10 bases. Germline V lookup: CDR1 LNHDA, CDR2 SQIVND (reference sequence). The CDR3 runs 16 residues. J gave up 7 bases and V 3 bases, and 9 bases lay outside the gene matches. CDR3 sequence (DNA): TGTGCCAGTAGTATCCGCGCTAGCGGGAGTAGTAATGAGCAGTTCTTC. This gives the protein CASSIRASGSSNEQFF.

This clone was found once. The V gene is TRBV9, the J gene TRBJ1-1; TRBD1 is a possible D gene (6 bases). This CDR3 comprises 15 residues. In germline, CDR1 is SGDLS, CDR2 YYNGEE. V was trimmed by 0 bases and J by 4 bases, leaving 13 bases between them. The CDR3 DNA sequence: TGTGCCAGCAGCGTAGGACAGGCCTCTCTCACTGAAGCTTTCTTT. As protein: CASSVGQASLTEAFF.

The gene calls are TRBV28 and TRBJ2-1, with 10 bases matching TRBD2. The CDR3 has 16 amino acids. CDR1 MDHEN and CDR2 SYDVKM come from the germline V gene. The V and J ends lost 5 bases and 7 bases, in that order; junction bases with no gene match: 11. The CDR3 nucleotides read TGTGCCAGCAGTCCGCCTCTAGCGGGAGTCCAAAATGAGCAGTTCTTC. It is translated as CASSPPLAGVQNEQFF.

The V gene is TRBV7-8, the J gene TRBJ2-2; 12 bases agree with TRBD2. CDR3 length: 17 residues. The trim removed 2 bases at V and 5 bases at J, leaving 6 bases unmatched. The germline V gene encodes CDR1 SGHVS and CDR2 FQNEAQ. As DNA, the CDR3 is TGTGCCAGCAGCTTATTTTATACTAGCGGGAGGACCGGGGAGCTGTTTTTT. Translating it yields CASSLFYTSGRTGELFF.